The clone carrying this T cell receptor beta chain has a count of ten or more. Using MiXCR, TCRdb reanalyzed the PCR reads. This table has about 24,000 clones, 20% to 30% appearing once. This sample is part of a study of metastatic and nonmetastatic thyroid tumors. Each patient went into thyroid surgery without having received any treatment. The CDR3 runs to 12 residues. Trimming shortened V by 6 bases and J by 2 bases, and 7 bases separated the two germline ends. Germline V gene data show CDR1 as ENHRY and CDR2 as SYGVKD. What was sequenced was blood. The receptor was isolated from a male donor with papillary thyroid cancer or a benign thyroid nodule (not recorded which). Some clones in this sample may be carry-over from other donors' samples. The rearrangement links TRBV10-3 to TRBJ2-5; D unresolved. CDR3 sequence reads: CAIRGRQETQYF. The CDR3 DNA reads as TGTGCCATCAGAGGACGTCAAGAGACCCAGTACTTC.